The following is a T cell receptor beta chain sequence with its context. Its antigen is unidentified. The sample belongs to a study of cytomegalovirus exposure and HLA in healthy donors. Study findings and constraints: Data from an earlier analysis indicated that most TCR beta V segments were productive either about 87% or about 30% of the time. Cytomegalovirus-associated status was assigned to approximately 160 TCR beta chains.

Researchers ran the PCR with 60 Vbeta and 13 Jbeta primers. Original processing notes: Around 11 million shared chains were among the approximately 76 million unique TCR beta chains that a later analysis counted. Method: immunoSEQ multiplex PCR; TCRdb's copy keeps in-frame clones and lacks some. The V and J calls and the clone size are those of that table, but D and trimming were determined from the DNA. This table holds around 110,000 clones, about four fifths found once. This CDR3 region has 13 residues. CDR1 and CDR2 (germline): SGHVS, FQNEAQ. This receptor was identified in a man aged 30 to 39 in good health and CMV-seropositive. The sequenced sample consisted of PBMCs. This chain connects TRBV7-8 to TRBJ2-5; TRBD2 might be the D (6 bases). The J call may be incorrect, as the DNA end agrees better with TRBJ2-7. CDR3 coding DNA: TGTGCCAGCAGCTTAGCGGGGGGTTACGAGCAGTACTTC. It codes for CASSLAGGYEQYF.